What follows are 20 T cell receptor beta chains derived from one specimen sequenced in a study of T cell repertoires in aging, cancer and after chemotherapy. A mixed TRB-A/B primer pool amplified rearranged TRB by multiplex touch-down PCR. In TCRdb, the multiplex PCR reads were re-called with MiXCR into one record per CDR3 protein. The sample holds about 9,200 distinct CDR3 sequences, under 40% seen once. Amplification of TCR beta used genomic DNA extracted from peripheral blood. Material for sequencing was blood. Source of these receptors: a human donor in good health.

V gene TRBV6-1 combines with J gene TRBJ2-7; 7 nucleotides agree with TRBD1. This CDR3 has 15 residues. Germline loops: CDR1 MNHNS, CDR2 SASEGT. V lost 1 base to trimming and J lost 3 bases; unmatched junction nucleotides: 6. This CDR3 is CASSEVHRGNYEQYF. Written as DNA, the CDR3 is TGTGCCAGCAGTGAAGTACACAGGGGTAACTACGAGCAGTACTTC.

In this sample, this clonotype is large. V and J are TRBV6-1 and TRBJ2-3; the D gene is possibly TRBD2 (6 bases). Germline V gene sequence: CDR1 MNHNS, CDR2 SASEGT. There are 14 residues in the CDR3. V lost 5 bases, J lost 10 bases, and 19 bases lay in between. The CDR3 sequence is CASSSGTSTGAQYF. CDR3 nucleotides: TGTGCCAGCAGTTCCGGGACTTCGACTGGTGCGCAGTATTTT.

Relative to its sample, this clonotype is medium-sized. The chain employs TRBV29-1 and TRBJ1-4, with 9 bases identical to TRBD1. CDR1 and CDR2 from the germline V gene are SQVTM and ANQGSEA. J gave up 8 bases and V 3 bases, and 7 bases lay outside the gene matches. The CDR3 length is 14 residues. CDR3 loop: CSVDLDRGGEKLFF. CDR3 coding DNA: TGCAGCGTTGACCTGGACAGGGGAGGGGAAAAACTGTTTTTT.

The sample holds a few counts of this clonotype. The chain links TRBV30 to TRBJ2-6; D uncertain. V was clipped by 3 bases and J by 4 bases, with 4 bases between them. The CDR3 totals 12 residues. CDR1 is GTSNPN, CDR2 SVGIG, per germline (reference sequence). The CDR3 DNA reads TGTGCCTGGAGGGAGGGGGCCAACGTCCTGACTTTC. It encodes CAWREGANVLTF.

The CDR3, as DNA: TGTGCCAGCAGCGTAACAGGAGACTACGAGCAGTACTTC. Protein: CASSVTGDYEQYF. This sequence joins TRBV7-9 and TRBJ2-7, with a possible D match to TRBD1 (5 bases). The length of the CDR3 is 13 residues. The V gene's germline CDR1 is SEHNR and CDR2 FQNEAQ (reference sequence). V lost 5 bases to trimming and J lost 3 bases, with 11 bases between them.

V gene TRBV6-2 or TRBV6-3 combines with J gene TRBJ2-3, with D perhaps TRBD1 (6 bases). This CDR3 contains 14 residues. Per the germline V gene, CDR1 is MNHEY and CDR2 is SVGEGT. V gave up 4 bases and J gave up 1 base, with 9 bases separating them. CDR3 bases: TGTGCCAGCAGTTGGGCAGGGGGCACAGATACGCAGTATTTT. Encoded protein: CASSWAGGTDTQYF.

CDR3 in DNA: TGCGCCAGCAGCTTGGGCGGCGGAGGGAGAAGGGATACGCAGTATTTT. It is translated as CASSLGGGGRRDTQYF. The gene calls are TRBV5-1 and TRBJ2-3; D is possibly TRBD2 (6 bases). The germline gives CDR1 SGHRS, CDR2 YFSETQ. The CDR3 is 16 amino acids. V lost 0 bases, J lost 6 bases, and 17 bases lay in between.

CDR3 coding DNA: TGTGCCAGCAAGACGGGACTGGGACATTACAATGAGCAGTTCTTC. Its translation: CASKTGLGHYNEQFF. V usage is TRBV27 and J usage is TRBJ2-1; D is tentatively TRBD1 or TRBD2 (6 bases each). The germline V gene has CDR1 MNHEY and CDR2 SMNVEV (reference sequence). V was trimmed by 7 bases and J by 4 bases, leaving 17 bases between them. The CDR3 is 15 residues long.

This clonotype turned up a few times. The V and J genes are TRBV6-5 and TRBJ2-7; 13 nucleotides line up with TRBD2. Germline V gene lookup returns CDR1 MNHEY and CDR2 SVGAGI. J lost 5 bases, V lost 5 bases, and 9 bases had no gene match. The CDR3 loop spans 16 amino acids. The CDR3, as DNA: TGTGCCAGCAGTCGCGGGACTAGCGGGAAGATAAACGAGCAGTACTTC. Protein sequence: CASSRGTSGKINEQYF.

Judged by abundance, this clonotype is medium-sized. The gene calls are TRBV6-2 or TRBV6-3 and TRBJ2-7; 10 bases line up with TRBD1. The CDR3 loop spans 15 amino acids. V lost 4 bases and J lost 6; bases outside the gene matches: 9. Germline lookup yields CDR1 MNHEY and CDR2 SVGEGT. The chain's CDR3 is CASSSSGTGVFEQYF. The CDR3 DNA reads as TGTGCCAGCAGTTCTTCCGGGACAGGGGTCTTCGAGCAGTACTTC.

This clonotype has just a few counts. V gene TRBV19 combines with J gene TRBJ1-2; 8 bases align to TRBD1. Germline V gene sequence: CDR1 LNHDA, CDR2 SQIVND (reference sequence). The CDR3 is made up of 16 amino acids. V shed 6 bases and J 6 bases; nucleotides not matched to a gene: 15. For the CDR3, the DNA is TGTGCCAGTAGCCCATTTCAGGACAGGGAATTAGATGGCTACACCTTC. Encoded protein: CASSPFQDRELDGYTF. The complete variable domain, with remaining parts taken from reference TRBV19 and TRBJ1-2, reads DGGITQSPKYLFRKEGQNVTLSCEQNLNHDAMYWYRQDPGQGLRLIYYSQIVNDFQKGDIAEGYSVSREKKESFPLTVTSAQKNPTAFYLCASSPFQDRELDGYTFGSGTRLTVV.

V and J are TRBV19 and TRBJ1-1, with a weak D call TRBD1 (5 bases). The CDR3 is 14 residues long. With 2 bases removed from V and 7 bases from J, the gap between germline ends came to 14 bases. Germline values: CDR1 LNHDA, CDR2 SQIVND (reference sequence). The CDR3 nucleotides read TGTGCCAGTAGTATAAAATACTCAGGGAGTGAAGCTTTCTTT. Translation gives CASSIKYSGSEAFF.

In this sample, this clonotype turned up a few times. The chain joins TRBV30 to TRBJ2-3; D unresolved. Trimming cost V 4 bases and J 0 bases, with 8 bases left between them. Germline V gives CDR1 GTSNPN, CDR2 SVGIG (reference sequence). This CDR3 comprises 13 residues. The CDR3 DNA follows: TGTGCCTGGAACTCCGACAGCACAGATACGCAGTATTTT. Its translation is CAWNSDSTDTQYF.

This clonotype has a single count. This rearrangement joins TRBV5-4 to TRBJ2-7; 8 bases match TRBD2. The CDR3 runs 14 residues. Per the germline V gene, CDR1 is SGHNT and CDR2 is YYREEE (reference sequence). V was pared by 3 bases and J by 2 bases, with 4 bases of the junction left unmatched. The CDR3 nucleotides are TGTGCCAGCAGCTCCAGCGGGAGAACCTACGAGCAGTACTTC. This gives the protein CASSSSGRTYEQYF.

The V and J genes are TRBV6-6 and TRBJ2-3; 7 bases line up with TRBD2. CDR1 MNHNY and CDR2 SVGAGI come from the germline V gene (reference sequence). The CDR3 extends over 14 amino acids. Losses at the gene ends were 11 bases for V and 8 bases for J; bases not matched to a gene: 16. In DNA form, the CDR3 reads TGTGCCGCCCCGGGGGAGGGCCCCTCGGGTACGCAGTATTTT. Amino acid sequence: CAAPGEGPSGTQYF.

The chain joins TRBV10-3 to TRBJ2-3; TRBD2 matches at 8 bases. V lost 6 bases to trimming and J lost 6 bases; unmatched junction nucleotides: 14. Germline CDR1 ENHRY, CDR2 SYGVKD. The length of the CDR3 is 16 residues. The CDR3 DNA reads TGTGCCATCAGGTCCACTAGCGGAGACCGGGGGGATACGCAGTATTTT. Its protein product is CAIRSTSGDRGDTQYF.

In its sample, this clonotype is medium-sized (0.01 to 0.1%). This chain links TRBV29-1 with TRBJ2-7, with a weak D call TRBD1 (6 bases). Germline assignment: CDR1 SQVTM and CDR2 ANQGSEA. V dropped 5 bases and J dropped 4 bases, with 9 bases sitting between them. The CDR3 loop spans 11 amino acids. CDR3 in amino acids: CSVLTGYEQYF. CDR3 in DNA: TGCAGCGTTCTGACAGGTTACGAGCAGTACTTC.

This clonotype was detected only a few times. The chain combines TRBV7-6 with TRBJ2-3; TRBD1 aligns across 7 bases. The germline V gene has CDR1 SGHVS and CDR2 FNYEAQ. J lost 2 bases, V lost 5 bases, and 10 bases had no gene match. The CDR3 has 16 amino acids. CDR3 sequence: CASSPRTGFPTDTQYF. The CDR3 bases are TGTGCCAGCAGCCCTCGGACAGGTTTCCCCACAGATACGCAGTATTTT. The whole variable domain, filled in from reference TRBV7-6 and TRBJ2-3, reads GAGVSQSPRYKVTKRGQDVALRCDPISGHVSLYWYRQALGQGPEFLTYFNYEAQQDKSGLPNDRFSAERPEGSISTLTIQRTEQRDSAMYRCASSPRTGFPTDTQYFGPGTRLTVL.

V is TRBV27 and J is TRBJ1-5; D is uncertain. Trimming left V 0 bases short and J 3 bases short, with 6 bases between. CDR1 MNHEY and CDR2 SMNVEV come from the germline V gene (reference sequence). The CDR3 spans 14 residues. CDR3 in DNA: TGTGCCAGCAGTTTATCCAGGTCCAATCAGCCCCAGCATTTT. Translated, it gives CASSLSRSNQPQHF.

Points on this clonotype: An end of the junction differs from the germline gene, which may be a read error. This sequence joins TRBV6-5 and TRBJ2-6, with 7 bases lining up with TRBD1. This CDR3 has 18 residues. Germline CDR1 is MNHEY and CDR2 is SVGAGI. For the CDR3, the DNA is TGTGCCATCAGTGGGATGAAGGGGGCCGTCTCGGGGGCCAACGTCCTGACTTTC. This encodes CAISGMKGAVSGANVLTF.